Shown below are 7 T cell receptor beta chains from a single sample sequenced in a study of cytomegalovirus exposure and HLA in healthy donors. Primers for the PCR totalled 60 Vbeta and 13 Jbeta. The repertoire was sequenced with immunoSEQ multiplex PCR; TCRdb's copy has only in-frame clones and lacks some. The sample consists of about 93,000 clones, roughly four fifths of them appearing once. Sequenced sample: PBMCs. The receptor set was obtained from a man aged 25 to 45 in good health and CMV-seronegative.

The rearrangement joins TRBV6-5 to TRBJ2-7; a possible D gene is TRBD2 (6 bases). V was trimmed by 2 bases and J by 2 bases, leaving 16 bases between them. This CDR3 comprises 16 residues. Looked up from germline, CDR1 is MNHEY and CDR2 is SVGAGI. In DNA form, the CDR3 reads TGTGCCAGCAGTTACGATACCGGGACTGTGACCTACGAGCAGTACTTC. Translating gives CASSYDTGTVTYEQYF.

The rearrangement links TRBV9 to TRBJ2-3; D possibly corresponds to TRBD2 (5 bases). Looked up from germline, CDR1 is SGDLS and CDR2 is YYNGEE. Trimming left V 0 bases short and J 1 base short, with 15 bases between. There are 17 residues in the CDR3. Here the CDR3 DNA reads TGTGCCAGCAGCGTAGGAGGGCGGGCTTGGGGCACAGATACGCAGTATTTT. Translated: CASSVGGRAWGTDTQYF.

The gene calls are TRBV4-1 and TRBJ1-4; D not certain. There are 13 residues in the CDR3. From germline, CDR1 is MGHRA and CDR2 YSYEKL. Trimming removed 2 bases at V and 2 bases at J, with 3 bases between. CDR3 sequence reads: CASSQLTNEKLFF. CDR3 coding DNA: TGCGCCAGCAGCCAACTTACTAATGAAAAACTGTTTTTT.

This rearrangement joins TRBV11-2 to TRBJ2-1; 7 bases are shared with TRBD2. The CDR3 runs to 17 residues. CDR1 is SGHAT and CDR2 is FQNNGV in the germline V gene. J lost 10 bases, V lost 3 bases, and 18 bases had no gene match. The CDR3 loop is CASSLLDRTSGVVEQFF. CDR3 in DNA: TGTGCCAGCAGCTTGTTAGATCGGACTAGTGGCGTCGTCGAGCAGTTCTTC.

The chain couples TRBV14 to TRBJ2-3; 9 positions agree with TRBD2. V trimming: 3 bases; J trimming: 2 bases; junction bases outside the gene matches: 3. Per germline, CDR1 SGHDN and CDR2 FVKESK. CDR3 size: 15 residues. This CDR3 reads CASSHIAGATDTQYF. CDR3 in DNA: TGTGCCAGCAGCCATATAGCGGGAGCCACAGATACGCAGTATTTT.

Only one count was recorded for this clone. The chain uses TRBV9 and TRBJ2-3; the match to TRBD2 covers 11 bases. V dropped 2 bases and J dropped 2; count of bases not matched to a gene: 4. The CDR3 extends over 16 amino acids. In germline, CDR1 is SGDLS, CDR2 YYNGEE. The CDR3 bases are TGTGCCAGCAGCGTCAGACTAGCGGGGAACACAGATACGCAGTATTTT. Translated: CASSVRLAGNTDTQYF.

The chain couples TRBV4-2 to TRBJ2-7, with 9 bases fitting TRBD1. The CDR3 has 15 residues. After removal of 4 bases from V and 5 bases from J, the junction contained 9 bases not matched to a gene. CDR1 and CDR2 (germline): LGHNA, YNFKEQ. CDR3 amino acids: CASSPSQGATDEQYF. CDR3 nucleotide sequence: TGTGCCAGCAGCCCCTCACAGGGGGCGACGGACGAGCAGTACTTC.